This T cell receptor (beta chain) was sequenced for a study of cytomegalovirus exposure and HLA in healthy donors. Study outcomes and limitations: Cytomegalovirus association was assigned to about 150 TCR beta chains.

On this clone: Its antigen remains unknown.

Clones were read by immunoSEQ multiplex PCR, and TCRdb kept only the in-frame ones, dropping some. This table has some 170,000 clones, roughly nine tenths appearing once. The sequencing input was PBMCs. This receptor was taken from a man aged 18 to 29 in good health and CMV-seropositive.

The CDR3 sequence: CASSVHPGLANEQFF. DNA of the CDR3: TGTGCCAGCAGCGTCCACCCGGGACTAGCCAATGAGCAGTTCTTC. This chain connects TRBV9 to TRBJ2-1; 9 bases are shared with TRBD2. The CDR3 is 15 residues long. Germline assignment: CDR1 SGDLS and CDR2 YYNGEE. The V segment lost 2 bases and the J segment 6 bases; nucleotides outside the gene matches: 6.